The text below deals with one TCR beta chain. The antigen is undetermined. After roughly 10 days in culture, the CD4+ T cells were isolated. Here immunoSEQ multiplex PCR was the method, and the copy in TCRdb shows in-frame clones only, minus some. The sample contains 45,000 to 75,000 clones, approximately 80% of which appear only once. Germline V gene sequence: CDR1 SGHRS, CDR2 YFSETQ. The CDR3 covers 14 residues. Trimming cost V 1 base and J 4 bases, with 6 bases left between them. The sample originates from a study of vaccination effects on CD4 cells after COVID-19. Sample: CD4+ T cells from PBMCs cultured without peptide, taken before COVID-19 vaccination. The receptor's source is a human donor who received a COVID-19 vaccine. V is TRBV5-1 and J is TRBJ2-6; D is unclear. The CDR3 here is CASSLNAGANVLTF. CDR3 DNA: TGCGCCAGCAGCTTGAACGCCGGGGCCAACGTCCTGACTTTC.